This T cell receptor (beta chain) was sequenced for a study of shared T cell receptors in the human thymus. From germline, CDR1 is SNHLY and CDR2 FYNNEI. V lost 7 bases to trimming and J lost 5 bases, with 17 bases between them. This CDR3 is 15 amino acids long. Repertoires were generated with immunoSEQ multiplex PCR, while TCRdb's copy carries only in-frame clones and drops some. Among almost 550,000 clones listed, approximately 78% were seen once. A further study also used this sample, focusing on human thymus T cells. Turning to that study: Each of the donors was a healthy Finnish infant who was undergoing open corrective cardiac surgery for congenital heart defects. During corrective heart surgery, resections were taken, and the thymus tissue came from them. Among unrelated individuals, related research reported thymic repertoires that overlapped highly.

The sequenced material came from thymocytes. The chain uses TRBV2 and TRBJ2-2, with D possibly being TRBD2 (7 bases). This receptor was obtained from a boy younger than two with a congenital heart defect. The CDR3 nucleotides are TGTGCCAGCAAGGGGGGGCTAGCGGTTACCGGGGAGCTGTTTTTT. Protein product: CASKGGLAVTGELFF.